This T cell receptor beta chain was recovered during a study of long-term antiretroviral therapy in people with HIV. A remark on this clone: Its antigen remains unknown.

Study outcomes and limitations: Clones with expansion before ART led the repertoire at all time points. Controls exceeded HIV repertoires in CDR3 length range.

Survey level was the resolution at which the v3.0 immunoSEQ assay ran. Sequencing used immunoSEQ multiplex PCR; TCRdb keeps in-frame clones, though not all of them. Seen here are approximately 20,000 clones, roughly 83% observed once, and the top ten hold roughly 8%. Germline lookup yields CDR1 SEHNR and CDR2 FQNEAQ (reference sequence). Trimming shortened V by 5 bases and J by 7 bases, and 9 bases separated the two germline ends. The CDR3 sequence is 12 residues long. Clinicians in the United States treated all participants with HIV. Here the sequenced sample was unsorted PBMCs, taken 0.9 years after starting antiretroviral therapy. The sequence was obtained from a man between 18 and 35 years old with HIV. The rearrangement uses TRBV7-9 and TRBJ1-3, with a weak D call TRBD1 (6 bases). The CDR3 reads CASSPQGNTIYF. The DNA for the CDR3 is TGTGCCAGCAGCCCTCAGGGGAACACCATATATTTT.